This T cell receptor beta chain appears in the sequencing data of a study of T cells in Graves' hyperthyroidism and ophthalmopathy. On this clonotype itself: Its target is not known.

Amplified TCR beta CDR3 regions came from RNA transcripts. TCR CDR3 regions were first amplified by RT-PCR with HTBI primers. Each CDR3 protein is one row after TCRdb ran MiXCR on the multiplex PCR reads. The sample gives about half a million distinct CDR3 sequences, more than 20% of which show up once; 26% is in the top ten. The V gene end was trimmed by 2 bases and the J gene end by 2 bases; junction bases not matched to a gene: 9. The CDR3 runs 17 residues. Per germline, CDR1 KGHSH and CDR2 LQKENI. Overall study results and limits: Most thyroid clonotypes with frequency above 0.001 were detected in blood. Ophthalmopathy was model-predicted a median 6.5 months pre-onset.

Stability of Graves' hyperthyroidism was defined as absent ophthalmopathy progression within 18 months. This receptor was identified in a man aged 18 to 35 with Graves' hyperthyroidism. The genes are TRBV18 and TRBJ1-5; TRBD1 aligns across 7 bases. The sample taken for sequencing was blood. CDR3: CASSPCSGGLCNQPQHF. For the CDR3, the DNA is TGTGCCAGCTCACCATGTTCAGGGGGGTTGTGCAATCAGCCCCAGCATTTT.